The entry below describes one T cell receptor (beta chain). In the source study's methods: Estimated nucleated cell counts came from reference gene primer amplification. TCRdb keeps only in-frame clones here, not all; method: immunoSEQ multiplex PCR. V, J and clone size reflect that table, while D and trimming were determined from the DNA. This table has 55,000 to 65,000 clones, roughly 90% appearing once. The sample belongs to a study of blood T cell repertoires in COVID-19. Study information: Acute-phase and convalescent COVID-19 samples originated in the United States, Italy and Spain.

CDR3 length equals 19 residues. V lost 3 bases, J lost 5 bases, and 28 bases lay in between. Germline CDR1 is LNHNV and CDR2 is YYDKDF (reference sequence). Specimen: peripheral blood. The chain combines TRBV15 with TRBJ1-1; tentatively, D is TRBD1 (6 bases). The receptor was isolated from a human donor in a cohort sampled during active COVID-19. The CDR3 sequence is CATSRGERGRGRGGTEAFF. DNA for the CDR3: TGTGCCACCAGCAGGGGGGAGAGGGGCAGGGGAAGAGGTGGGACTGAAGCTTTCTTT.